This T cell receptor (beta chain) was identified during a study of beta chain features in type 1 diabetes. For this clone: What it binds is not known.

Study-level results: A moderate, significant TCRB CDR3 shortening appeared in type 1 diabetes across four CD4+ subsets.

This CDR3 is 12 amino acids long. Trimming stripped 7 bases from V and 2 bases from J, with 9 bases between. In germline, CDR1 is MDHEN, CDR2 SYDVKM. The isolated RNA, all of it, was reverse transcribed, so expressed TCRB transcripts were what got sequenced. Clones were read by immunoSEQ multiplex PCR, and TCRdb kept only the in-frame ones, dropping some. Here the sample spans around 97,000 clones, approximately 30% being singletons. The source material was central memory CD4+ T cells from blood. The chain has TRBV28 and TRBJ2-7; D remains unclear. The TCR was taken from a woman aged 18-29 years with type 1 diabetes. The CDR3 protein is CASKTRPYEQYF. In nucleotides, the CDR3 is TGTGCCAGCAAAACTCGCCCCTACGAGCAGTACTTC.